Listed here is a single TCR beta chain. The data were obtained in a study of T cell responses to AZD1222 COVID-19 vaccine. Germline loops: CDR1 SGHRS, CDR2 YFSETQ. Between the trimmed V and J ends, which lost 4 bases and 0 bases, there was a span of 13 bases. The CDR3 totals 15 residues. Profiling relied on immunoSEQ multiplex PCR, and the TCRdb table lists in-frame clones only, not all of them. The table records roughly 150,000 clones, roughly 90% of them present only once. This chain links TRBV5-1 with TRBJ1-2; D remains ambiguous. This sequence was found in an adult who received the AZD1222 COVID-19 vaccine. The material sequenced was peripheral blood, taken 28 days after the second AZD1222 dose. In DNA, the CDR3 is TGCGCCAGCAGCCGAGACACCTATGCTAACTATGGCTACACCTTC. It is translated as CASSRDTYANYGYTF.